This entry concerns a single T cell receptor beta chain. This clone's antigen is unknown. No much larger clone is present one base from it, and per-base qualities are unavailable. The germline ends are 17 bases apart after V is trimmed by 2 bases and J by 15 bases. Sequences SGHVS (CDR1) and FQNEAQ (CDR2) are obtained from the germline V gene. Including cysteine and phenylalanine, the CDR3 has 13 amino acids. Only the CDR3 DNA stays, 39 bases, in frame from base 1. The cohort included 29 patients with locally advanced or metastatic urothelial carcinoma who were treated at Memorial Sloan Kettering on a trial protocol. Peripheral blood mononuclear cells were collected pretreatment and during treatment, with between 1 and 8 total time points per patient. The Qiagen DNeasy Blood extraction kit was used to purify genomic DNA from total PBMCs and tumor samples. Collected pretreatment and during treatment, PBMCs were isolated and stored as previously described.

This specimen comes from a study of PD-L1 blockade in urothelial cancer (dated by TCRdb to about 2017). As for the study more broadly: All patients started therapy in about 2014 and received atezolizumab 1,200 mg intravenously every 3 weeks. Durable clinical benefit was achieved by nine patients but not by the remaining 20. The study, an exploratory multi-omic analysis, examined somatic, immune and clinical correlates of response to PD-L1 blockade with atezolizumab in urothelial cancer. Some 29 patients had pretreatment blood TCR-seq, about 25 had at least one posttreatment blood collection, and about 25 had tumor TCR-seq. An ECOG performance status of 0 or 1 was recorded for the patients, and 0 to 3 prior chemotherapy regimens had been received by the patients. About nine tenths of the roughly 30 patients were males with bladder-origin urothelial cancer, and about 65% of the 29 reported a prior smoking history. Blood samples were analyzed at 3 weeks after treatment start (second dose) and at 6 weeks after treatment start. Pretreatment tumor samples, along with matched peripheral blood serially collected before and after atezolizumab treatment, were subjected to TCR sequencing. Durable clinical benefit was defined as a progression-free survival longer than 6 months, and TCR features were additionally tested against progression-free survival and overall survival. Blood samples yielded a median of around 130,000 T cells and roughly 83,000 unique TCRs, with median clonality 0.080. In the same patients, pretreatment tumors underwent whole exome sequencing and RNA sequencing in addition to TCR sequencing. General study outcomes and caveats: At 3 weeks after the start of treatment, tumor-associated TCR clones in peripheral blood had expanded more in patients with durable benefit (n ≈ 20, p = 0.022). Because of the small sample size (n ≈ 31) and the many exploratory analyses performed, the results are intended to be regarded as hypothesis-generating. Improved progression-free and overall survival was associated with having pretreatment peripheral blood TCR clonality below the median.

Synthetic TCR analog templates were spiked into each PCR so that absolute template abundance could be estimated from read counts. The immunoSEQ assay was used to amplify TCRbeta CDR3 regions from genomic DNA with bias-controlled V and J gene primers. Sequencing of rearranged TCRbeta segments was done at approximately 20X coverage. In the paper's pipeline: Sequencing errors were corrected by clustering and CDR3s were annotated against IMGT to assign V, D and J genes. Downstream analyses used only productive TCRbeta rearrangements and left out out-of-frame or stop-codon sequences. Clonality was computed as one minus Shannon entropy normalized by the log of the number of unique productive sequences. Fisher's exact test with Benjamini-Hochberg correction, using a cutoff of adjusted p below 0.01, was how clones that differed between time points or between blood and tumor were identified. TCRdb took over this immuneACCESS table, retaining in-frame rearrangements with V and J assigned. Such tables are incomplete; in checked studies, under half of the missing clones stem from an unresolved V gene, and the remainder is unexplained. V, J and clone size derive from that table, while D and trimming were established from the DNA sequence. For this sample the table gives about 30,000 clones, of which around 87% were detected only once. Of the sample, approximately 3.7% falls within the top ten clones.

This material consisted of PBMCs, taken around atezolizumab (anti-PD-L1) treatment. The sequence was collected from a man aged 45 to 65 with urothelial cancer. The rearrangement combines TRBV7-8 with TRBJ2-1; TRBD2 is perhaps the D gene, given 6 matching bases. In nucleotides, the sequence is TGTGCCAGCAGCTTACTCGACGGAGGGTTTGGGTTCTTC. This yields the protein CASSLLDGGFGFF.